This T cell receptor beta chain emerged from a study of T cell responses to AZD1222 COVID-19 vaccine. V lost 3 bases and J lost 5; bases outside the gene matches: 8. CDR1 and CDR2 from the germline V gene are MNHEY and SVGEGT. The CDR3 contains 15 residues. Assay: immunoSEQ multiplex PCR; the TCRdb copy retains only in-frame clones and omits some. This table holds around 78,000 clones, roughly nine tenths found once. Sequenced here: peripheral blood, sampled on day 0 of AZD1222 vaccination. The chain employs TRBV6-2 or TRBV6-3 and TRBJ2-3, with 7 positions matching TRBD1. The receptor's source is an adult in good health. The CDR3 nucleotides are TGTGCCAGCAGTTATGGTAGGGGGCGCGTAGATACGCAGTATTTT. Translation gives CASSYGRGRVDTQYF.